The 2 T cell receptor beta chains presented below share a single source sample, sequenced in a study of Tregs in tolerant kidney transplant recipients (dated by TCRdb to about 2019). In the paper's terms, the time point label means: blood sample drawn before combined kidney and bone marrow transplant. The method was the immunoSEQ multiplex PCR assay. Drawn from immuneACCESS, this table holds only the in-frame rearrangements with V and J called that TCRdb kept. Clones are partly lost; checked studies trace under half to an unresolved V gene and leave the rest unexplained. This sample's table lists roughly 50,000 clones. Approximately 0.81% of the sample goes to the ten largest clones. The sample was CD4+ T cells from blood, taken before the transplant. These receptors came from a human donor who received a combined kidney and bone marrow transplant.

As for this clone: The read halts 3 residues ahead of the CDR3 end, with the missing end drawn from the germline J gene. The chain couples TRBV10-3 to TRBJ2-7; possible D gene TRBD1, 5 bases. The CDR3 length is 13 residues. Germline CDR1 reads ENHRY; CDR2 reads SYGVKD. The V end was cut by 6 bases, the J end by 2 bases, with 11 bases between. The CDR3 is CAIRNQGPYEQYF. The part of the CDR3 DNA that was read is TGTGCCATCAGAAACCAGGGCCCCTACGAG.

CDR3 in amino acids: CASKGTGNSYNEQFF. The part of the CDR3 DNA that was read is TGTGCCAGCAAAGGGACAGGCAACTCCTACAATGAG. V and J are TRBV2 and TRBJ2-1; 8 bases agree with TRBD1. The CDR3 goes on 3 residues after the read ends, and that part is filled in from the germline J gene. The length of the CDR3 is 15 residues. V was clipped by 7 bases and J by 0 bases; unmatched bases: 5. Germline CDR1 and CDR2: SNHLY and FYNNEI.